This TCR beta chain stems from a study of blood T cell repertoires in COVID-19 (dated by TCRdb to 2020 to 2021). Study-level background: Collaborator samples came from the United States, Italy and Spain and covered acute and convalescent phases of COVID-19. The material from the prospective study consisted of cDNA or gDNA derived from T cells, B-cell-depleted T cells, or PBMCs. Subjects who had been exposed to COVID-19, were actively infected with it, or had recovered from it provided the deeply sampled blood TCRbeta repertoires that made up the dataset. The repertoires were released in a freely available public database meant as a resource for research on the immune response to SARS-CoV-2. Samples were obtained from the ongoing ImmuneRACE study (first 160 participants) and from roughly 1,300 subjects provided by 6 global collaborators. The sample metadata nearly always contained a de-identified subject ID, COVID-19 status, age in years and sex. Where HLA class I and class II types were available, the types were taken from metadata supplied by the sample provider, not from assay-based typing. Here is what the overall study found, with its caveats: The amount of clinical and demographic metadata varied by source and participant and was provided uncurated.

Turning to this clone: Its antigen is currently not known. There are no base qualities to consult, and no much larger clone falls within one base.

TCRbeta CDR3 regions were amplified from genomic DNA by means of the immunoSEQ Assay, a bias-controlled multiplex PCR. For the original study's pipeline: The number of nucleated cells in each sample was estimated by amplification of reference gene primers within the assay. To quantify the absolute abundance of each unique TCRbeta CDR3 rearrangement, sequence reads were collapsed and filtered. For each sample, productive Simpson clonality was calculated by taking the square root of Simpson's diversity index across productive rearrangements. TCRdb took over this immuneACCESS table, retaining in-frame rearrangements with V and J assigned. Such tables are incomplete; in checked studies, under half of the missing clones stem from an unresolved V gene, and the remainder is unexplained. D and trimming come from the DNA, and the V and J calls and clone size come from that table. In all, the sample holds 200,000 to 250,000 clones, and approximately 80% of those were seen once. The leading ten clones occupy 7.4% of the sample.

Collaborating institutions collected whole blood in K2EDTA tubes following their own protocols. For TCRbeta analysis, collaborators shipped samples as frozen whole blood, isolated PBMCs, or DNA extracted from either of those sample types. CDR3 length: 12 amino acids, cysteine to phenylalanine. The DNA shown is the 36-base CDR3, in frame from base 1. In the germline V gene (reference sequence), CDR1 corresponds to DFQATT and CDR2 to SNEGSKA. Compared with germline, V lacks 6 bases and J lacks 3 bases; bases without a gene match: 4. The V and J genes are TRBV20-1 and TRBJ1-2; 7 nucleotides in the junction match TRBD1. Sequenced material: peripheral blood. This receptor was identified in a woman aged 45-60 years with acute or convalescent COVID-19. The DNA sequence is TGCAGTGCCAGTGACAGGGACTATGGCTACACCTTC. It is translated as CSASDRDYGYTF.